This T cell receptor beta chain was found in a study of T cell repertoires in ileal Crohn's disease. Using immunoSEQ multiplex PCR, the repertoire was profiled, and TCRdb retains in-frame clones only, with some absent. Among 13,000 or so clones, about four fifths were seen once, and the ten largest hold more than 15%. About this clone itself: Its antigen is unknown.

Time point in this sample: neoterminal ileum biopsy at postoperative endoscopy, about 6 months after surgery. Study outcomes and limitations: Active smokers at surgery had more clonal expansions than non-smokers.

The ends lost 5 bases at V and 8 bases at J; junction bases unmatched: 11. Looked up from germline, CDR1 is SEHNR and CDR2 is FQNEAQ (reference sequence). This CDR3 comprises 14 residues. The sample comprised ileal tissue. This chain links TRBV7-9 with TRBJ1-2; the match to TRBD1 covers 7 bases. This sequence originates from an adult with Crohn's disease. The CDR3 reads CASSPGTDIGGYTF. In nucleotides, the CDR3 is TGTGCCAGCAGCCCCGGGACAGACATCGGAGGCTACACCTTC. The entire variable domain, with the rest obtained from reference TRBV7-9 and TRBJ1-2, is as follows: DTGVSQNPRHKITKRGQNVTFRCDPISEHNRLYWYRQTLGQGPEFLTYFQNEAQLEKSRLLSDRFSAERPKGSFSTLEIQRTEQGDSAMYLCASSPGTDIGGYTFGSGTRLTVV.